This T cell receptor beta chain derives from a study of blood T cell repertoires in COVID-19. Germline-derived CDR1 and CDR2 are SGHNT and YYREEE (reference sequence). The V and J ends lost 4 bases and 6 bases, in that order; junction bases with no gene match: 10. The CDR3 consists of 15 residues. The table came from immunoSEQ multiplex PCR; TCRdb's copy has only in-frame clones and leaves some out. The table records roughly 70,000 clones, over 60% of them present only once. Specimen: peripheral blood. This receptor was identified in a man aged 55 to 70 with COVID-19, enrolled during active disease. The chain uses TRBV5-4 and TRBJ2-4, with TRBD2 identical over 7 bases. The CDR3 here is CASSTLADSGNIQYF. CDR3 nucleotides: TGTGCCAGCAGCACCCTAGCGGACTCGGGAAACATTCAGTACTTC.